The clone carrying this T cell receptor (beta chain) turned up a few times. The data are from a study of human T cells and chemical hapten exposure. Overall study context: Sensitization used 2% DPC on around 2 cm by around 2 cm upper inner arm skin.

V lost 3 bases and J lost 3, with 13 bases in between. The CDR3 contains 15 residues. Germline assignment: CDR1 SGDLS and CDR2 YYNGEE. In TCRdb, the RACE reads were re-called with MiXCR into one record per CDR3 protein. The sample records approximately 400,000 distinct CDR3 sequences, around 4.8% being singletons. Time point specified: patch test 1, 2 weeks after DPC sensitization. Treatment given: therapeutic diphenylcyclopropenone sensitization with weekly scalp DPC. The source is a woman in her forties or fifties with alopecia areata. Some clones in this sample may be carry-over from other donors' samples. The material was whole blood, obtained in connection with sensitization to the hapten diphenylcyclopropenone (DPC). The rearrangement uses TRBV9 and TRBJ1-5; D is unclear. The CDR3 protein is CASSEGGRLNQPQHF. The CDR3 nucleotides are TGTGCCAGCAGCGAGGGAGGCAGGCTCAATCAGCCCCAGCATTTT.